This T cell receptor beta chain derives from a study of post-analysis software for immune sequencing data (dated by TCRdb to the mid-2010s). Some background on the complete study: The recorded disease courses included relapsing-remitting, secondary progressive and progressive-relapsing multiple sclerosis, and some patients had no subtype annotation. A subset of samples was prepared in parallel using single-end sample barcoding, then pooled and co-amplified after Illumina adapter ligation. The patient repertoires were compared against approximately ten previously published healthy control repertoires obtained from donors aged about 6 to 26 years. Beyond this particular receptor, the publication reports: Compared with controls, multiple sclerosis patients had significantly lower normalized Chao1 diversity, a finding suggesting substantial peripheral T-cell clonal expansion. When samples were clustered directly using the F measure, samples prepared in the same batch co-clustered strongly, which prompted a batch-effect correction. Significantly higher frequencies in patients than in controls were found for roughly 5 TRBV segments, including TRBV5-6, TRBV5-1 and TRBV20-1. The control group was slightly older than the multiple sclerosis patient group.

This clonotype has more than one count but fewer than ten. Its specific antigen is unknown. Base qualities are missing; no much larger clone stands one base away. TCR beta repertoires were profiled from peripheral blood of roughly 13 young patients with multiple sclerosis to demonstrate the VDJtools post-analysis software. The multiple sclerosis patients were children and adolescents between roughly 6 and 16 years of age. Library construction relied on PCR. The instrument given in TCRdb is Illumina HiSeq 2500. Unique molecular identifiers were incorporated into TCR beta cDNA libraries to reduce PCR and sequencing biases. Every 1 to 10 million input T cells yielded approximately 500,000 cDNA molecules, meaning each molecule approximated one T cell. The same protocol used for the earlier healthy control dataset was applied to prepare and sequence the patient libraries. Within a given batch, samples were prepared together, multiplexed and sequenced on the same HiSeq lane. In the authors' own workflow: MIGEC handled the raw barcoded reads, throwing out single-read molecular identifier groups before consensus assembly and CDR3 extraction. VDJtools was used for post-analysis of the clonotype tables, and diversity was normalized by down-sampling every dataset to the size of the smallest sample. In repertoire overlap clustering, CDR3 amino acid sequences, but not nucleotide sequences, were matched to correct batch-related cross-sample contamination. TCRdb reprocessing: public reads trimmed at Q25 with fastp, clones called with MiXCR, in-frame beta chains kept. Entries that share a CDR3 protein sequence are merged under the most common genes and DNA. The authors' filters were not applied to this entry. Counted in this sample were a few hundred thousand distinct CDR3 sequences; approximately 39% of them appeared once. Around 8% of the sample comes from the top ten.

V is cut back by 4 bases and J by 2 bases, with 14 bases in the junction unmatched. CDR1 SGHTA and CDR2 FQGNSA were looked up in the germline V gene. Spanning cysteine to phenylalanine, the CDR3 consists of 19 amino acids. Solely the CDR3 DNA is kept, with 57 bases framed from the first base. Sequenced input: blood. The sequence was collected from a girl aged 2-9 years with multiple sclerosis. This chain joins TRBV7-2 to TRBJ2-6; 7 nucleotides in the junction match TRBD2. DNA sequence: TGTGCCAGCAGCTCCGTCGGGGGGAGTGGGTTTGCTGGGGCCAACGTCCTGACTTTC. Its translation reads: CASSSVGGSGFAGANVLTF.